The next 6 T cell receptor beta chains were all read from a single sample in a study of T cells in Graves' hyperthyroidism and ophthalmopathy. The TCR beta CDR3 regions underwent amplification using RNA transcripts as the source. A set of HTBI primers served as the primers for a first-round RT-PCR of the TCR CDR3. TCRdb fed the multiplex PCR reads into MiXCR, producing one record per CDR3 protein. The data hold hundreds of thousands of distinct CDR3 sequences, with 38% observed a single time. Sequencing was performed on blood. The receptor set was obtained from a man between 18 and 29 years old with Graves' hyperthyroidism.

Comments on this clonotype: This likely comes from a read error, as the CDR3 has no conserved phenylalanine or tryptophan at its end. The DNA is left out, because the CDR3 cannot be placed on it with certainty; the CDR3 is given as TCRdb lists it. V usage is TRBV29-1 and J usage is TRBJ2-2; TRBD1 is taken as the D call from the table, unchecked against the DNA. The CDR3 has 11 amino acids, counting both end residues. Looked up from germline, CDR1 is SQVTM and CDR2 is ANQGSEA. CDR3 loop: CSVDGGSFTGT.

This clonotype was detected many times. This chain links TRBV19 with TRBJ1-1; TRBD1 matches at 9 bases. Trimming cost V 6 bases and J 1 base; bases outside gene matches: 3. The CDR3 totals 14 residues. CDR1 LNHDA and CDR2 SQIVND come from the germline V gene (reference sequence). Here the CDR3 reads CASRGQGWNTEAFF. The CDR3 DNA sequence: TGTGCCAGTAGGGGACAGGGATGGAACACTGAAGCTTTCTTT.

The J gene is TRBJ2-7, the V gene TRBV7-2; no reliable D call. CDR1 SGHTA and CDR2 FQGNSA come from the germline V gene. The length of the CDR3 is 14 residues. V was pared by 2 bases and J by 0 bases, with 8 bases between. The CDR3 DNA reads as TGTGCCAGCAGCTTAAGGCCAGCCTCCTACGAGCAGTACTTC. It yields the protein CASSLRPASYEQYF. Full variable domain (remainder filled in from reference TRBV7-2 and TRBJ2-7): GAGVSQSPSNKVTEKGKDVELRCDPISGHTALYWYRQSLGQGLEFLIYFQGNSAPDKSGLPSDRFSAERTGGSVSTLTIQRTQQEDSAVYLCASSLRPASYEQYFGPGTRLTVT.

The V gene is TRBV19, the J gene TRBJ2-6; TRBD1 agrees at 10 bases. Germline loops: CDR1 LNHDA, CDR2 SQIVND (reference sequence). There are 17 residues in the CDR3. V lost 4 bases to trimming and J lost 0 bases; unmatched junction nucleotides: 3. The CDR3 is CASSRDRGTSGANVLTF. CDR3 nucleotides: TGTGCCAGTAGTAGGGACAGGGGAACCTCTGGGGCCAACGTCCTGACTTTC.

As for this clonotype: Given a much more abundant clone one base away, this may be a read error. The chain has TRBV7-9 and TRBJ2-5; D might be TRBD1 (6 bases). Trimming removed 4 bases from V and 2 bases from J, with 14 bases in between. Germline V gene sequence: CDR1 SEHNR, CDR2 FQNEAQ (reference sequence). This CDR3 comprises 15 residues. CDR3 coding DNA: TGTGCCAGCAGCTCGAATACAGGGCATCAAGAGACCCAGTACTTC. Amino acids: CASSSNTGHQETQYF.

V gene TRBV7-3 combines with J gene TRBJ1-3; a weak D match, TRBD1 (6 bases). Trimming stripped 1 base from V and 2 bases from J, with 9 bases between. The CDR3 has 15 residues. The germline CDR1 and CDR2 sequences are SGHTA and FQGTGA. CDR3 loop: CASSLIGGTGNTIYF. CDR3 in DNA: TGTGCCAGCAGCTTAATAGGGGGAACTGGAAACACCATATATTTT.